Following are 7 T cell receptor beta chains from one sample sequenced in a study of CD8 T cells in Susac syndrome (dated by TCRdb to the late 2010s). The library was prepared using the immunoSEQ multiplex PCR assay. RNA was extracted using the RNeasy kit, and about 0.5 to 1 microgram was reverse transcribed with random hexamers. The public reads were run again by TCRdb, first through fastp at Q25 and then through MiXCR, and only productive beta chains were kept. Rows with a matching CDR3 protein are joined into one entry that keeps the most common DNA and genes. This sample lists 170,000 or so distinct CDR3 sequences; under 95% were detected once. The top ten hold roughly 0.094% of the sample. Sequenced material: CD4+ T cells from PBMCs. The receptors stem from a human donor with multiple sclerosis.

The chain carries TRBV2 and TRBJ1-1; 7 bases map to TRBD1. V shed 7 bases and J 4 bases; nucleotides not matched to a gene: 9. The CDR3 covers 14 residues. Per germline, CDR1 SNHLY and CDR2 FYNNEI. The DNA for the CDR3 is TGTGCCAGCACCAGGGACAGCCCCCCCACTGAAGCTTTCTTT. Translating it yields CASTRDSPPTEAFF.

V gene TRBV3-1 combines with J gene TRBJ2-3; TRBD2 aligns across 8 bases. Germline CDR1 and CDR2: LGHDT and YNNKEL (reference sequence). The junction had 7 bases not matched to a gene; V was cut back by 4 bases and J by 4 bases. This CDR3 has 15 amino acids. This CDR3 reads CASSPAGDAADTQYF. The CDR3 nucleotides are TGTGCCAGCAGCCCAGCGGGGGATGCGGCAGATACGCAGTATTTT.

The chain recombines TRBV30 with TRBJ1-4, with D unclear. The CDR3 is 14 amino acids. V shed 0 bases and J shed 10 bases, with 15 bases lying between them. Germline V CDR1 and CDR2: GTSNPN, SVGIG (reference sequence). CDR3 bases: TGTGCCTGGAGTGTCTCCAGCAAGCCGGCAAAACTGTTTTTT. This sequence encodes CAWSVSSKPAKLFF.

V gene TRBV7-2 combines with J gene TRBJ2-7, with a possible D match to TRBD2 (6 bases). Germline lookup yields CDR1 SGHTA and CDR2 FQGNSA. Trimming pared 4 bases from V and 0 bases from J, leaving 10 bases between. This CDR3 has 14 residues. Here the CDR3 DNA reads TGTGCCAGCAGCTCACGGGACTTCTCCTACGAGCAGTACTTC. This gives the protein CASSSRDFSYEQYF.

V usage is TRBV5-1 and J usage is TRBJ2-5; TRBD1 is a possible D gene (5 bases). The CDR3 runs 16 residues. Germline assignment: CDR1 SGHRS and CDR2 YFSETQ. Trimming stripped 6 bases from V and 2 bases from J, with 20 bases between. The CDR3 DNA reads TGCGCCAGCAAAAGACTCCAGGGCCTCAATCAAGAGACCCAGTACTTC. This translates into CASKRLQGLNQETQYF.

The CDR3 loop reads CASSFYPGGQETQYF. The CDR3 region has the DNA TGCGCCAGCAGCTTTTATCCAGGGGGCCAAGAGACCCAGTACTTC. This chain connects TRBV5-1 to TRBJ2-5; 7 positions agree with TRBD1. This CDR3 region has 15 residues. V shed 2 bases and J 1 base; nucleotides not matched to a gene: 5. Germline V gives CDR1 SGHRS, CDR2 YFSETQ.

V usage is TRBV5-4 and J usage is TRBJ1-2; TRBD1 matches at 10 bases. Per germline, CDR1 SGHNT and CDR2 YYREEE (reference sequence). With 2 bases clipped from V and 1 base from J, the junction kept 11 bases outside the gene matches. The CDR3 has 18 residues. CDR3 sequence (DNA): TGTGCCAGCAGCTTCCGGCCGTTTCGGACAGGGGGTAACTATGGCTACACCTTC. It specifies CASSFRPFRTGGNYGYTF.